What follows are 10 T cell receptor beta chains derived from one specimen sequenced in a study of identical twins. TCRdb independently ran MiXCR on the 5' RACE reads; one entry per CDR3 protein. The table includes some 460,000 distinct CDR3 sequences, approximately 14% detected once. These same data were also listed under a study on yellow fever vaccine responses in identical twins.

Sample: CD4+ T cells sorted from blood. The receptors come from a woman younger than 30 in good health.

The CDR3 reads CASSLRGRYEQYF. The CDR3 coding sequence is TGTGCCAGCAGCTTGAGGGGGCGGTACGAGCAGTACTTC. This chain connects TRBV3-1 to TRBJ2-7, with TRBD1 matching 7 bases. The J segment lost 4 bases and the V segment lost 5 bases, leaving 5 bases of the junction unmatched. Germline V lookup: CDR1 LGHDT, CDR2 YNNKEL (reference sequence). This CDR3 region has 13 residues.

This clonotype turned up a few times. The chain combines TRBV29-1 with TRBJ2-2; D remains unclear. The CDR3 runs 12 residues. From germline, CDR1 is SQVTM and CDR2 ANQGSEA. Trimming removed 4 bases from V and 3 bases from J, with 6 bases in between. Here the CDR3 reads CSVAPDTGELFF. CDR3 sequence (DNA): TGCAGCGTTGCCCCCGACACCGGGGAGCTGTTTTTT.

A few counts support this clonotype. This sequence joins TRBV12-3 or TRBV12-4 and TRBJ1-2, with D possibly being TRBD1 (5 bases). This CDR3 has 13 amino acids. V lost 3 bases and J lost 2, with 7 bases in between. The CDR3 here is CASSLEGNYGYTF. Here the CDR3 DNA reads TGTGCCAGCAGTTTGGAGGGGAACTATGGCTACACCTTC.

A few counts support this clonotype. This chain links TRBV6-6 with TRBJ1-4, with TRBD1 identical over 7 bases. The junction had 3 bases not matched to a gene; V was cut back by 5 bases and J by 12 bases. CDR1 is MNHNY and CDR2 is SVGAGI in the germline V gene (reference sequence). This CDR3 is built from 11 residues. CDR3 sequence reads: CASSRQGELFF. CDR3 coding DNA: TGTGCCAGCAGTCGACAGGGAGAACTGTTTTTT.

This clonotype came up many times. The chain is built from TRBV9 and TRBJ1-4; 9 bases line up with TRBD1. Germline values: CDR1 SGDLS, CDR2 YYNGEE. The CDR3 is 16 amino acids. V lost 3 bases, J lost 5 bases, and 8 bases stayed unmatched. The CDR3 DNA sequence: TGTGCCAGCAGCGCCGTTCTTGGGACAGGGAATGAAAAACTGTTTTTT. Translated, it gives CASSAVLGTGNEKLFF.

This clonotype was seen a few times. The CDR3 coding sequence is TGTGCCAGCAGTTTAGGAGGGGCCTATTCACCCCTCCACTTT. It codes for CASSLGGAYSPLHF. This chain connects TRBV12-3 or TRBV12-4 to TRBJ1-6, with D perhaps matching TRBD1 (5 bases). Trimming cost V 1 base and J 8 bases, with 9 bases left between them. The CDR3 is made up of 14 amino acids.

This chain uses TRBV12-5 with TRBJ2-5, with D possibly matching TRBD2 (6 bases). Germline CDR1 is LGHNT and CDR2 is FRNRAP. The CDR3 sequence is 14 residues long. V lost 5 bases, J lost 5 bases, and 15 bases lay in between. The CDR3 loop is CASGPGTRGETQYF. CDR3 coding DNA: TGTGCTAGTGGTCCGGGGACTCGGGGGGAGACCCAGTACTTC.

In regard to this clonotype: Mismatch with germline at one junction end may stem from a read error. The V and J genes are TRBV20-1 and TRBJ2-3; D unclear. Germline lookup yields CDR1 DFQATT and CDR2 SNEGSKA (reference sequence). The CDR3 consists of 15 residues. The CDR3 loop is CSARDPVGVTDTQYF. CDR3 DNA: TGCAGTGCTCGAGATCCTGTTGGAGTCACAGATACGCAGTATTTT.

The chain carries TRBV2 and TRBJ1-5; D unclear. V lost 8 bases and J lost 6, with 11 bases in between. The CDR3 is 12 residues long. Germline V gene lookup returns CDR1 SNHLY and CDR2 FYNNEI. The CDR3 is CASQPDGQPQHF. In nucleotides, the CDR3 is TGTGCCAGCCAACCCGATGGTCAGCCCCAGCATTTT.

The chain combines TRBV9 with TRBJ2-1; D is ambiguous. This CDR3 is built from 15 residues. The V and J ends lost 2 bases and 8 bases respectively, with 17 bases between them. The germline gives CDR1 SGDLS, CDR2 YYNGEE. The DNA of the CDR3 is TGTGCCAGCAGCGTCACTTACTCCCCTGGTCATGAGCAGTTCTTC. Amino acids: CASSVTYSPGHEQFF.